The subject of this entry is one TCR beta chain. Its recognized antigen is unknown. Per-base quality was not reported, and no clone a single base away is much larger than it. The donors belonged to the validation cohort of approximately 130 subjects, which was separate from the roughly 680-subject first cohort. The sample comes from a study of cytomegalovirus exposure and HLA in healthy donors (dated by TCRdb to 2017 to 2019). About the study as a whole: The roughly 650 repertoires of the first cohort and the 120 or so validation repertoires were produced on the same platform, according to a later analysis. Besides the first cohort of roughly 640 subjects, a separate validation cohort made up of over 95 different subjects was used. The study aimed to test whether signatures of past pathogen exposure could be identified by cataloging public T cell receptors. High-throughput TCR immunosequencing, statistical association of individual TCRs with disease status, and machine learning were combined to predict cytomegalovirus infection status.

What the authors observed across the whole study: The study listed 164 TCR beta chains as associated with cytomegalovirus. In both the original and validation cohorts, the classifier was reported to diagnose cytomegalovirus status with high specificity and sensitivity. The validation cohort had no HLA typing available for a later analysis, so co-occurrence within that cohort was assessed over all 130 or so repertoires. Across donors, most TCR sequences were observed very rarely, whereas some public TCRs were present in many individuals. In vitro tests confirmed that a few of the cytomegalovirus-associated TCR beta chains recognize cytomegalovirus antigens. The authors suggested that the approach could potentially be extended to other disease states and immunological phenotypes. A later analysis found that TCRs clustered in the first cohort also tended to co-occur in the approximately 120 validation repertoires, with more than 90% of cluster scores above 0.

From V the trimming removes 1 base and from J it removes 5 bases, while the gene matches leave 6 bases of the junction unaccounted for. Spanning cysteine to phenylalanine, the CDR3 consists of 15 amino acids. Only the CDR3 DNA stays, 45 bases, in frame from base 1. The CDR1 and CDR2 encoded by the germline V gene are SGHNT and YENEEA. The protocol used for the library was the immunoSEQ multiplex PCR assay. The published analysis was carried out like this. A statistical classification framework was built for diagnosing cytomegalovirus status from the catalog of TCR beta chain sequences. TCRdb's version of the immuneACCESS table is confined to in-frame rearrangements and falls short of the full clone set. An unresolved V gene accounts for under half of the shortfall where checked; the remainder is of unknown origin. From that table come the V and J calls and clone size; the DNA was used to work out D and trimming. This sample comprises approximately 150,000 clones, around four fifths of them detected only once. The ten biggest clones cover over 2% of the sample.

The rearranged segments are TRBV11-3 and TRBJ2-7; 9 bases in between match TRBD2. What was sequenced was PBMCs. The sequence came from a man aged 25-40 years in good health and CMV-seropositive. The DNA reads TGTGCCAGCAGCTTAGTTTCTAGCGGGGTGAACGAGCAGTACTTC. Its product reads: CASSLVSSGVNEQYF.